Presented here are 14 T cell receptor beta chains from one specimen sequenced in a study of OX40 agonist ivuxolimab in advanced cancers. The table came from immunoSEQ multiplex PCR; TCRdb's copy has only in-frame clones and leaves some out. The table lists 85,000 to 130,000 clones, just over 90% of them singletons. The specimen was CD4+ or CD8+ T cells sorted from blood, collected in a trial of the OX40 agonist ivuxolimab. The receptors here all came from an adult with an advanced solid tumor such as melanoma, head and neck, liver or kidney cancer.

Here the CDR3 DNA reads TGCGCCAGCAGCCACCCCCCGGGACTAGCGGGACCAATGAACACCGGGGAGCTGTTTTTT. It is translated as CASSHPPGLAGPMNTGELFF. V usage is TRBV4-1 and J usage is TRBJ2-2; 13 nucleotides match TRBD2. The CDR3 extends over 20 amino acids. With V trimmed by 3 bases and J by 1 base, 11 bases remained unmatched. Germline V lookup: CDR1 MGHRA, CDR2 YSYEKL.

This clone was seen more than once but under ten times. The chain is built from TRBV27 and TRBJ2-1; 10 bases agree with TRBD1. Germline lookup yields CDR1 MNHEY and CDR2 SMNVEV (reference sequence). The CDR3 totals 15 residues. V lost 5 bases and J lost 7; bases outside the gene matches: 8. CDR3 in DNA: TGTGCCAGCAGTCGACGACAGGGGGCGGTGAATGAGCAGTTCTTC. Its protein product is CASSRRQGAVNEQFF.

This chain links TRBV28 with TRBJ2-5, with 8 bases identical to TRBD1. Losses at the gene ends were 7 bases for V and 5 bases for J; bases not matched to a gene: 9. Germline V gene data show CDR1 as MDHEN and CDR2 as SYDVKM. The CDR3 contains 14 residues. The CDR3 DNA is TGTGCCAGCACATCGACAGGGGCGCTTGAGACCCAGTACTTC. Translated: CASTSTGALETQYF.

This chain connects TRBV7-3 to TRBJ2-5; D perhaps matches TRBD1 (6 bases). Germline V gives CDR1 SGHTA, CDR2 FQGTGA. V lost 4 bases to trimming and J lost 4 bases, with 10 bases between them. This CDR3 contains 13 residues. CDR3 nucleotide sequence: TGTGCCAGCAGCTCTTTCAGGGGAGAGACCCAGTACTTC. It codes for CASSSFRGETQYF.

The chain has TRBV7-2 and TRBJ2-3; possibly TRBD2 for D (7 bases). The germline V gene has CDR1 SGHTA and CDR2 FQGNSA. The CDR3 runs 17 residues. Trimming removed 5 bases at V and 2 bases at J, with 20 bases between. CDR3 sequence (DNA): TGTGCCAGCAGCCAGGGGCCCCAGCGGGGACTCACAGATACGCAGTATTTT. Amino acids: CASSQGPQRGLTDTQYF.

The CDR3 loop is CASSLGEIMGRCNQPQHF. The DNA for the CDR3 is TGTGCCAGCAGCTTAGGGGAGATCATGGGCCGGTGCAATCAGCCCCAGCATTTT. This rearrangement joins TRBV7-2 to TRBJ1-5; D gene unclear. CDR3 size: 18 residues. The ends were cut back, 1 base at V and 2 bases at J, with 18 bases in the middle. The germline CDR1 and CDR2 sequences are SGHTA and FQGNSA.

This rearrangement joins TRBV6-4 to TRBJ1-3, with 7 bases aligning to TRBD1. The CDR3 is 15 residues long. Germline lookup yields CDR1 MRHNA and CDR2 SNTAGT. Trimming at V came to 6 bases and at J to 4 bases, leaving 9 bases not matched to a gene. CDR3 region: CASSLTGVSGNTIYF. In DNA, the CDR3 is TGTGCCAGCAGCTTAACAGGGGTATCGGGAAACACCATATATTTT.

This chain links TRBV27 with TRBJ1-1; 8 bases line up with TRBD1. V was pared by 6 bases and J by 4 bases, with 7 bases of the junction left unmatched. The CDR3 totals 14 residues. Germline assignment: CDR1 MNHEY and CDR2 SMNVEV (reference sequence). The DNA for the CDR3 is TGTGCCAGCAGCCCATCGACAGGGGCCACTGAAGCTTTCTTT. Translation gives CASSPSTGATEAFF.

The table lists this clone with a count of one. The chain uses TRBV28 and TRBJ1-5; 8 positions agree with TRBD1. V trimming: 7 bases; J trimming: 3 bases; junction bases outside the gene matches: 5. The CDR3 contains 14 residues. Germline V gene sequence: CDR1 MDHEN, CDR2 SYDVKM. This chain's CDR3 is CASKAGGNNQPQHF. CDR3 DNA: TGTGCCAGCAAGGCAGGGGGCAACAATCAGCCCCAGCATTTT.

This rearrangement joins TRBV2 to TRBJ2-5; 8 bases agree with TRBD1. This CDR3 is 13 amino acids long. V lost 4 bases, J lost 4 bases, and 2 bases stayed unmatched. Germline assignment: CDR1 SNHLY and CDR2 FYNNEI. The CDR3 loop is CASSGTGTETQYF. The CDR3 DNA reads as TGTGCCAGCAGTGGGACAGGGACAGAGACCCAGTACTTC. Full variable domain (remainder filled in from reference TRBV2 and TRBJ2-5): EPEVTQTPSHQVTQMGQEVILRCVPISNHLYFYWYRQILGQKVEFLVSFYNNEISEKSEIFDDQFSVERPDGSNFTLKIRSTKLEDSAMYFCASSGTGTETQYFGPGTRLLVL.

This chain links TRBV5-1 with TRBJ2-5, with D hard to call. This CDR3 contains 12 residues. Per the germline V gene, CDR1 is SGHRS and CDR2 is YFSETQ. V was clipped by 0 bases and J by 5 bases, with 5 bases between them. CDR3 DNA sequence: TGCGCCAGCAGCTTGGAAATGGAGACCCAGTACTTC. Protein sequence: CASSLEMETQYF.

The chain has TRBV2 and TRBJ2-1, with D perhaps TRBD2 (6 bases). The CDR3 length is 13 residues. V lost 6 bases, J lost 7 bases, and 13 bases lay in between. Germline lookup yields CDR1 SNHLY and CDR2 FYNNEI. This CDR3 reads CASRISRGNEQFF. The CDR3, as DNA: TGTGCCAGCAGGATCTCCCGGGGGAATGAGCAGTTCTTC.

The V and J genes are TRBV9 and TRBJ1-1; D uncertain. Germline V lookup: CDR1 SGDLS, CDR2 YYNGEE. Trimming shortened V by 4 bases and J by 0 bases, and 16 bases separated the two germline ends. The CDR3 length is 16 residues. The CDR3 region is CASSPRGEVMNTEAFF. The CDR3 DNA sequence: TGTGCCAGCAGCCCTCGCGGTGAGGTTATGAACACTGAAGCTTTCTTT.

J is TRBJ2-5 and V is TRBV29-1; 9 bases align to TRBD1. This CDR3 is built from 15 residues. The V segment lost 6 bases and the J segment 1 base; nucleotides outside the gene matches: 9. In germline, CDR1 is SQVTM, CDR2 ANQGSEA. The CDR3 protein is CSVTTGGLRQETQYF. The CDR3 DNA is TGCAGCGTAACCACAGGGGGCCTTCGCCAAGAGACCCAGTACTTC. Full variable domain (rest looked up from reference TRBV29-1 and TRBJ2-5): SAVISQKPSRDICQRGTSLTIQCQVDSQVTMMFWYRQQPGQSLTLIATANQGSEATYESGFVIDKFPISRPNLTFSTLTVSNMSPEDSSIYLCSVTTGGLRQETQYFGPGTRLLVL.